The next 4 T cell receptor beta chains were all read from a single sample in a study of CD8+CD57+ T cells in acquired aplastic anemia. Flow cytometry had shown expanded CD8+CD57+ cells in the patients chosen for sequencing. Profiles of TCR beta VDJ and CDR3 were generated from a genomic DNA template. MiXCR was run by TCRdb on the reads, yielding one entry per CDR3 protein. The table shows some 150,000 distinct CDR3 sequences, with over 55% occurring only once. The sample comprised sorted CD4+, CD8+, or CD8+CD57+ T cells (not recorded which) from PBMCs. The receptors derive from a human donor with aplastic anemia.

The table lists this clonotype with a count of one. The J gene is TRBJ2-7, the V gene TRBV12-3 or TRBV12-4; 7 bases align to TRBD1. The CDR3 loop spans 14 amino acids. V trimming: 5 bases; J trimming: 3 bases; junction bases outside the gene matches: 7. The chain's CDR3 is CASSPTGKGYEQYF. CDR3 bases: TGTGCCAGCAGTCCGACAGGGAAGGGCTACGAGCAGTACTTC.

The V gene is TRBV5-4, the J gene TRBJ2-3; D is undetermined. Between the trimmed V and J ends, which lost 1 base and 4 bases, there was a span of 7 bases. The germline V gene encodes CDR1 SGHNT and CDR2 YYREEE (reference sequence). The CDR3 extends over 13 amino acids. CDR3 sequence reads: CASSLRFSDTQYF. CDR3 in DNA: TGTGCCAGCAGCTTGAGATTTTCAGATACGCAGTATTTT.

This clonotype was counted only a few times. The chain combines TRBV10-3 with TRBJ2-7, with D maybe TRBD2 (6 bases). Germline-derived CDR1 and CDR2 are ENHRY and SYGVKD. V shed 0 bases and J shed 4 bases, with 16 bases lying between them. The CDR3 contains 16 residues. In DNA form, the CDR3 reads TGTGCCATCAGTGAGTCGAACTCCGCGGGGAGTTACGAGCAGTACTTC. Protein: CAISESNSAGSYEQYF.

The rearrangement joins TRBV5-1 to TRBJ2-7, with 10 bases aligning to TRBD2. The CDR3 runs 15 residues. J was trimmed by 2 bases and V by 3 bases; bases with no gene match: 5. Germline values: CDR1 SGHRS, CDR2 YFSETQ. CDR3 DNA: TGCGCCAGCAGCTGGTATAGCGGGGGGCCCTACGAGCAGTACTTC. Its protein is CASSWYSGGPYEQYF.